This TCR beta chain stems from a study of low-dose radiotherapy and immunotherapy resistance in tumors. About the study: Radiation delivery to Cohort 1 consisted of 0.5 Gy per fraction every 2 weeks, summing to 6.5 Gy. Those assigned to Cohort 2 were treated with 1 Gy per fraction every two weeks (13 Gy in total over 26 weeks). Every two weeks patients got nivolumab 240 mg flat dose, plus ipilimumab 1 mg/kg every six weeks, intravenously.

This clonotype was detected ten times or more. Alpha- and beta-chain coverage of first-strand cDNA came from TRAV- and TRBV-specific primers. TCR amplification used roughly 20 PCR cycles, a constant-region primer and a V-primer adapter. TCRdb passed the reads through MiXCR, listing each CDR3 protein once. The table includes 80,000 to 90,000 distinct CDR3 sequences, 15% to 20% detected once. Germline V lookup: CDR1 SGHTA, CDR2 FQGNSA. CDR3 length: 15 residues. After removal of 3 bases from V and 7 bases from J, the junction contained 9 bases not matched to a gene. Documented time point: before trial treatment.

This clonotype was sampled from a male donor with prostate cancer. The V and J genes are TRBV7-2 and TRBJ2-5, with 9 bases matching TRBD2. Sequencing was performed on PBMCs, taken before treatment. The chain's CDR3 is CASSFASGAYGTQYF. CDR3 sequence (DNA): TGTGCCAGCAGCTTTGCTAGCGGGGCCTACGGGACCCAGTACTTC.